This T cell receptor beta chain was profiled in a study of cytomegalovirus exposure and HLA in healthy donors. Turning to this clone: Compared with germline, one end of the junction differs, possibly owing to a read error.

PCR primers comprised 60 Vbeta and 13 Jbeta primers. TCRdb's table, derived via immunoSEQ multiplex PCR, lists solely in-frame clones and lacks some. The table gives some 120,000 clones; the top ten clones make up approximately 6.8% of it. This clonotype was sampled from a man aged 40-49 years in good health and CMV-seropositive. Sample: PBMCs.

For the CDR3, the DNA is TGCGCCAGCAGGTTGGTCTTGGGCGGGAGTAACGATGAGCAGTTCTTC. Translated, it gives CASRLVLGGSNDEQFF. This sequence joins TRBV5-1 and TRBJ2-1, with 7 bases lining up with TRBD2. CDR1 is SGHRS and CDR2 is YFSETQ in the germline V gene. The CDR3 is 16 amino acids.